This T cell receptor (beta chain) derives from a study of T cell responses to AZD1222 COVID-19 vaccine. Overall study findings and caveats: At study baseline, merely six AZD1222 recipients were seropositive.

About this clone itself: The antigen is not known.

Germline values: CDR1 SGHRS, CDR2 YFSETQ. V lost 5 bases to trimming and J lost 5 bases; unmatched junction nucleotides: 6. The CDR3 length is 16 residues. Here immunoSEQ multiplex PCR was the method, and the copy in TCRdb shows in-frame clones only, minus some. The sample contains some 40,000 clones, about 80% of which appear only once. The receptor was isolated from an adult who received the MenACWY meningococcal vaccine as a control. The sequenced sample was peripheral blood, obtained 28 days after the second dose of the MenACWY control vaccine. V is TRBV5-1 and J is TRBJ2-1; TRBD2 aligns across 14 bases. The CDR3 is CASRGTSGSPNNEQFF. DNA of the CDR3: TGCGCCAGCAGGGGGACTAGCGGGAGTCCTAACAATGAGCAGTTCTTC.